These 8 T cell receptor beta chains came from one sample sequenced in a study of neurological immune-mediated disorders. MiXCR was run by TCRdb on the 5' RACE reads, yielding one entry per CDR3 protein. The sample yields about 78,000 distinct CDR3 sequences, about 5.5% seen once. Sequenced input: PBMCs. Receptors were obtained from a woman in her 30s with multiple sclerosis.

This clonotype was seen a few times. V and J are TRBV20-1 and TRBJ2-4; tentatively, D is TRBD2 (6 bases). Trimming pared 0 bases from V and 3 bases from J, leaving 9 bases between. Germline lookup yields CDR1 DFQATT and CDR2 SNEGSKA (reference sequence). The CDR3 spans 14 residues. The CDR3 loop reads CSARDRGIKNIQYF. For the CDR3, the DNA is TGCAGTGCTAGAGATCGGGGGATCAAAAACATTCAGTACTTC.

The chain carries TRBV14 and TRBJ2-1; 7 nucleotides agree with TRBD2. V dropped 3 bases and J dropped 6; count of bases not matched to a gene: 11. The CDR3 consists of 16 residues. Per germline, CDR1 SGHDN and CDR2 FVKESK. CDR3 protein: CASSQSGTHLLNEQFF. CDR3 bases: TGTGCCAGCAGCCAGAGCGGGACTCACCTGCTCAATGAGCAGTTCTTC.

This clonotype was picked up many times. The V and J genes are TRBV20-1 and TRBJ2-2; 9 bases are shared with TRBD1. This CDR3 is built from 15 residues. Germline V CDR1 and CDR2: DFQATT, SNEGSKA (reference sequence). V shed 4 bases, J shed 7 bases, and the junction held 10 bases outside the gene matches. CDR3 loop: CSAKRDREENGELFF. The DNA for the CDR3 is TGCAGTGCTAAAAGGGACAGGGAAGAAAACGGGGAGCTGTTTTTT.

This clonotype occurred many times. The chain is built from TRBV9 and TRBJ1-2, with 8 bases aligning to TRBD1. The trim removed 0 bases at V and 3 bases at J, leaving 4 bases unmatched. The germline V gene encodes CDR1 SGDLS and CDR2 YYNGEE. This CDR3 has 15 residues. The CDR3 DNA sequence: TGTGCCAGCAGCGTAGCCCTGGACAGGGACTATGGCTACACCTTC. This sequence encodes CASSVALDRDYGYTF.

This clonotype appeared many times. The V and J genes are TRBV5-5 and TRBJ2-7; D gene uncertain. CDR1 and CDR2 from the germline V gene are SGHKS and YYEKEE (reference sequence). The CDR3 spans 11 residues. Trimming cost V 1 base and J 5 bases, with 4 bases left between them. Here the CDR3 reads CASSLIHEQYF. DNA of the CDR3: TGTGCCAGCAGCTTGATCCACGAGCAGTACTTC.

In this sample, this clonotype turned up many times. In nucleotides, the CDR3 is TGTGCCAGCAGCTCCGGACAGGGGAACACTGAAGCTTTCTTT. It codes for CASSSGQGNTEAFF. The chain joins TRBV5-8 to TRBJ1-1, with TRBD1 matching over 8 bases. Per the germline V gene, CDR1 is SGHTS and CDR2 is YDEGEE. CDR3 size: 14 residues. Trimming cost V 3 bases and J 1 base; bases outside gene matches: 2.

This clonotype has only a few counts. The V and J genes are TRBV12-3 or TRBV12-4 and TRBJ1-1, with D hard to call. This CDR3 contains 15 residues. V lost 4 bases, J lost 0 bases, and 12 bases lay in between. The CDR3 DNA sequence: TGTGCCAGCAGTTCCCAAGGAACCATGAACACTGAAGCTTTCTTT. Amino acid sequence: CASSSQGTMNTEAFF.

In its sample, this clonotype was seen many times. The chain joins TRBV6-5 to TRBJ2-7; 11 nucleotides align to TRBD1. This CDR3 region has 15 residues. Trimming took 5 bases from V and 2 from J; bases not matched to a gene: 5. The V gene's germline CDR1 is MNHEY and CDR2 SVGAGI. CDR3 nucleotides: TGTGCCAGCAGTGGAAGGGACAGGGGGACCTACGAGCAGTACTTC. Translating it yields CASSGRDRGTYEQYF.